Following are 17 T cell receptor beta chains from one sample sequenced in a study of blood T cell repertoires in COVID-19. Measured with immunoSEQ multiplex PCR; TCRdb has only the in-frame clones, and not every one. Of around 130,000 clones detected, around 87% appear once; the ten largest clones hold 3.6%. The sequenced sample consisted of peripheral blood. The receptors stem from a woman aged 55-69 years with acute or convalescent COVID-19.

The rearrangement joins TRBV14 to TRBJ1-4; 7 bases align to TRBD1. The junction had 8 bases not matched to a gene; V was cut back by 3 bases and J by 7 bases. The CDR3 totals 15 residues. The germline gives CDR1 SGHDN, CDR2 FVKESK. CDR3 residues: CASSHQGGRGEKLFF. CDR3 sequence (DNA): TGTGCCAGCAGCCACCAAGGGGGCAGGGGTGAAAAACTGTTTTTT.

This sequence joins TRBV2 and TRBJ2-5; perhaps TRBD2 as D (5 bases). V was cut by 4 bases and J by 3 bases, with 12 bases left in between. The germline V gene has CDR1 SNHLY and CDR2 FYNNEI. The CDR3 has 14 residues. As DNA, the CDR3 is TGTGCCAGCAGTGCTAGCCGGGGAGAAGAGACCCAGTACTTC. Residues: CASSASRGEETQYF.

Concerning this clone itself: Different DNA sequences within this sample yield the same CDR3. The rearrangement uses TRBV7-3 and TRBJ2-1; 8 bases are shared with TRBD2. CDR3 length equals 14 residues. The germline V gene has CDR1 SGHTA and CDR2 FQGTGA. Germline trimming cut 5 bases from V and 7 bases from J; bases unmatched to any gene: 7. The CDR3 sequence is CASSPSGRGNEQFF. In nucleotides, the CDR3 is TGTGCCAGCAGCCCCAGCGGGAGAGGGAATGAGCAGTTCTTC.

The chain employs TRBV14 and TRBJ2-2; TRBD2 might be the D (5 bases). Germline CDR1 and CDR2: SGHDN and FVKESK. The length of the CDR3 is 16 residues. Trimming took off 2 bases at V and 6 bases at J, with 16 bases between the two ends. CDR3 DNA: TGTGCCAGCAGCCAACACGCGGGTACCTATTCCGGGGAGCTGTTTTTT. Translated, it gives CASSQHAGTYSGELFF.

The chain has TRBV5-4 and TRBJ2-3, with TRBD1 as a possible D gene (5 bases). The V gene's germline CDR1 is SGHNT and CDR2 YYREEE (reference sequence). Trimming removed 2 bases from V and 6 bases from J, with 19 bases in between. The CDR3 covers 16 residues. The CDR3 sequence: CASSLGVGLLTDTQYF. The CDR3 region has the DNA TGTGCCAGCAGCTTAGGGGTCGGGTTACTCACGGATACGCAGTATTTT.

This chain links TRBV7-9 with TRBJ1-6; 9 positions agree with TRBD1. CDR3 length equals 16 residues. Germline trimming cut 1 base from V and 6 bases from J; bases unmatched to any gene: 4. CDR1 and CDR2 from the germline V gene are SEHNR and FQNEAQ (reference sequence). The CDR3 nucleotides read TGTGCCAGCAGCTTAGTGGGGACAGGGATTAATTCACCCCTCCACTTT. Protein product: CASSLVGTGINSPLHF.

V is TRBV12-5 and J is TRBJ1-2, with a possible D match to TRBD1 (6 bases). V lost 6 bases and J 9 bases, leaving 11 bases between the germline ends. This CDR3 contains 11 residues. Germline-derived CDR1 and CDR2 are LGHNT and FRNRAP. The CDR3 here is CASGDTGSYTF. Written as DNA, the CDR3 is TGTGCTAGTGGGGATACAGGGAGCTACACCTTC.

The CDR3 loop reads CASSYAGFSEAFF. For the CDR3, the DNA is TGTGCCAGCAGTTACGCAGGGTTCTCTGAAGCTTTCTTT. The genes are TRBV6-5 and TRBJ1-1, with a weak D call TRBD1 (5 bases). The germline gives CDR1 MNHEY, CDR2 SVGAGI. CDR3 length equals 13 residues. V was shortened by 2 bases and J by 6 bases, with 10 bases between the two germline ends.

The chain joins TRBV27 to TRBJ1-2, with TRBD1 identical over 8 bases. The V segment lost 7 bases and the J segment 8 bases; nucleotides outside the gene matches: 3. Germline V lookup: CDR1 MNHEY, CDR2 SMNVEV (reference sequence). The CDR3 loop spans 11 amino acids. The CDR3 nucleotides are TGTGCCAGCACAGGGGGCGAGGGCTACACCTTC. It is translated as CASTGGEGYTF.

This clone was seen a single time. V and J are TRBV6-5 and TRBJ2-1; perhaps TRBD2 as D (6 bases). The CDR3 has 15 amino acids. From germline, CDR1 is MNHEY and CDR2 SVGAGI. V was trimmed by 6 bases and J by 8 bases, leaving 20 bases between them. This chain's CDR3 is CASSRIAVGGDEQFF. The CDR3 nucleotides are TGTGCCAGCAGCAGGATAGCGGTCGGAGGCGATGAGCAGTTCTTC.

The chain links TRBV28 to TRBJ2-2; TRBD1 agrees at 7 bases. There are 15 residues in the CDR3. Germline trimming cut 2 bases from V and 5 bases from J; bases unmatched to any gene: 5. Germline CDR1 and CDR2: MDHEN and SYDVKM. The CDR3 DNA reads as TGTGCCAGCAGTTTAGGGACAGTTAAGACCGGGGAGCTGTTTTTT. It encodes CASSLGTVKTGELFF.

The CDR3 loop reads CASSPGTGEGSEQFF. In nucleotides, the CDR3 is TGTGCCAGCAGTCCTGGGACAGGGGAGGGAAGTGAGCAGTTCTTC. The gene calls are TRBV27 and TRBJ2-1, with 10 bases matching TRBD1. V lost 5 bases, J lost 9 bases, and 10 bases stayed unmatched. CDR3 length: 15 amino acids. The germline CDR1 and CDR2 sequences are MNHEY and SMNVEV (reference sequence).

Regarding this clone: Other DNA sequences in the same sample also yield this CDR3. CDR3: CASSLEGGSQPQHF. The CDR3 DNA reads TGTGCCAGCAGCTTAGAAGGGGGCAGTCAGCCCCAGCATTTT. V usage is TRBV7-9 and J usage is TRBJ1-5; TRBD1 matches 7 bases. V gave up 1 base and J gave up 6 bases; unmatched junction bases: 3. The CDR3 runs to 14 residues. Germline lookup yields CDR1 SEHNR and CDR2 FQNEAQ (reference sequence).

V and J are TRBV19 and TRBJ1-2, with 11 positions matching TRBD1. Germline CDR1 reads LNHDA; CDR2 reads SQIVND (reference sequence). The CDR3 loop spans 14 amino acids. V lost 6 bases to trimming and J lost 8 bases; unmatched junction nucleotides: 8. CDR3 DNA sequence: TGTGCCAGTAGCGGACGAGGGACAGGGGGAGGCTACACCTTC. It is translated as CASSGRGTGGGYTF.

The chain links TRBV6-2 or TRBV6-3 to TRBJ1-1; the D gene is possibly TRBD1 (6 bases). The CDR3 runs 14 residues. V was clipped by 6 bases and J by 4 bases, with 15 bases between them. Germline CDR1 and CDR2: MNHEY and SVGEGT. CDR3 region: CASSPQGSGTEAFF. For the CDR3, the DNA is TGTGCCAGCAGCCCTCAGGGGAGTGGCACTGAAGCTTTCTTT.

This clone was observed a single time. This rearrangement joins TRBV7-8 to TRBJ2-5, with 8 bases matching TRBD1. The germline gives CDR1 SGHVS, CDR2 FQNEAQ. Unmatched junction bases numbered 10, after V lost 5 bases and J lost 5 bases. The CDR3 sequence is 15 residues long. The CDR3 region has the DNA TGTGCCAGCAGCACAAGGGGACAGGTGGAGGAGACCCAGTACTTC. Amino acids: CASSTRGQVEETQYF.

The chain carries TRBV27 and TRBJ1-1; 9 bases agree with TRBD1. The CDR3 loop spans 17 amino acids. V lost 5 bases and J lost 4; bases outside the gene matches: 14. Germline lookup yields CDR1 MNHEY and CDR2 SMNVEV (reference sequence). CDR3 protein: CASSLAPGQGLGTEAFF. The CDR3 DNA reads TGTGCCAGCAGTCTGGCTCCGGGACAGGGCTTGGGCACTGAAGCTTTCTTT.